Following are 13 T cell receptor beta chains from one sample sequenced in a study of cytomegalovirus exposure and HLA in healthy donors. It was with 60 Vbeta and 13 Jbeta primers that the PCR ran. The method was immunoSEQ multiplex PCR; TCRdb's version includes in-frame clones alone and lacks a portion of them. Of about 200,000 clones in the sample, roughly 80% were seen once. Sample: PBMCs. These receptors all come from a man between 50 and 59 years old in good health and CMV-seronegative.

This chain joins TRBV5-6 and TRBJ1-2; D unclear. In germline, CDR1 is SGHDT, CDR2 YYEEEE. The CDR3 extends over 14 amino acids. V dropped 0 bases and J dropped 0 bases, with 6 bases sitting between them. CDR3 sequence (DNA): TGTGCCAGCAGCTTGGGGCCCACTAACTATGGCTACACCTTC. Translated, it gives CASSLGPTNYGYTF.

In its sample, this clone was seen a few times. This chain links TRBV6-5 with TRBJ2-3; possibly TRBD2 for D (6 bases). Germline values: CDR1 MNHEY, CDR2 SVGAGI. The CDR3 length is 13 residues. The V end was cut by 9 bases, the J end by 4 bases, with 14 bases between. The CDR3 region has the DNA TGTGCCAGTCGCCCAGCGGGCGCAGATACGCAGTATTTT. Translated: CASRPAGADTQYF.

This clone was detected only a few times. V and J are TRBV19 and TRBJ1-4, with TRBD1 as a possible D gene (5 bases). The germline V and J ends were trimmed by 3 bases and 5 bases, with 10 bases remaining between them. Germline loops: CDR1 LNHDA, CDR2 SQIVND (reference sequence). The CDR3 contains 14 residues. Written as DNA, the CDR3 is TGTGCCAGTAGTATCTGGGGCACCAATGAAAAACTGTTTTTT. This gives the protein CASSIWGTNEKLFF.

This clone was observed once. Other DNA variants within this sample encode the same CDR3. The V gene is TRBV6-5, the J gene TRBJ2-3; D is perhaps TRBD1 (5 bases). Trimming removed 4 bases at V and 6 bases at J, with 8 bases between. CDR3 size: 12 residues. Germline V lookup: CDR1 MNHEY, CDR2 SVGAGI. CDR3 protein: CASSSQGDTQYF. The CDR3 region has the DNA TGTGCCAGCAGTTCCCAGGGCGATACGCAGTATTTT.

The chain recombines TRBV30 with TRBJ1-6; 7 bases map to TRBD1. CDR1 and CDR2 (germline): GTSNPN, SVGIG (reference sequence). The CDR3 sequence is 17 residues long. The trim removed 0 bases at V and 6 bases at J, leaving 11 bases unmatched. In DNA form, the CDR3 reads TGTGCCTGGAGTGTACTAGGGCAGGGGGTTCGTAATTCACCCCTCCACTTT. Translating gives CAWSVLGQGVRNSPLHF.

The rearrangement joins TRBV6-5 to TRBJ2-7; TRBD2 is a possible D gene (5 bases). CDR3 length equals 14 residues. V lost 2 bases to trimming and J lost 2 bases, with 10 bases between them. Germline V CDR1 and CDR2: MNHEY, SVGAGI. The CDR3 sequence is CASSYGGPAYEQYF. Here the CDR3 DNA reads TGTGCCAGCAGTTACGGAGGTCCGGCCTACGAGCAGTACTTC.

The V call is TRBV27, the J call TRBJ2-7, with a possible D match to TRBD1 (6 bases). From germline, CDR1 is MNHEY and CDR2 SMNVEV (reference sequence). The CDR3 is 13 residues long. V lost 0 bases to trimming and J lost 7 bases, with 10 bases between them. CDR3 coding DNA: TGTGCCAGCAGTTTATCGCAGGGGTTGGAGCAGTACTTC. This translates into CASSLSQGLEQYF.

V usage is TRBV18 and J usage is TRBJ2-7; TRBD2 might be the D (7 bases). Trimming took 5 bases from V and 2 from J, leaving 13 bases between them. The CDR3 totals 14 residues. CDR1 is KGHSH and CDR2 is LQKENI in the germline V gene. Here the CDR3 reads CASSSGGLPYEQYF. The CDR3 nucleotides are TGTGCCAGCTCATCCGGGGGGCTCCCCTACGAGCAGTACTTC.

This chain uses TRBV6-1 with TRBJ1-5; maybe TRBD1 (6 bases). Germline CDR1 MNHNS, CDR2 SASEGT. This CDR3 has 13 residues. The germline V and J ends were trimmed by 7 bases and 4 bases, with 11 bases remaining between them. In DNA, the CDR3 is TGTGCCAGCACACGGACAGCTAATCAGCCCCAGCATTTT. As protein: CASTRTANQPQHF.

This chain connects TRBV5-1 to TRBJ2-1, with 10 bases aligning to TRBD2. After removal of 1 base from V and 7 bases from J, the junction contained 5 bases not matched to a gene. Looked up from germline, CDR1 is SGHRS and CDR2 is YFSETQ. The CDR3 covers 15 residues. This CDR3 reads CASSLIGSGRNEQFF. CDR3 bases: TGCGCCAGCAGCTTGATCGGTAGCGGGAGGAATGAGCAGTTCTTC.

The genes are TRBV5-6 and TRBJ2-7; 8 nucleotides match TRBD1. CDR3 size: 14 residues. The germline gives CDR1 SGHDT, CDR2 YYEEEE. V lost 4 bases to trimming and J lost 3 bases; unmatched junction nucleotides: 6. The CDR3 nucleotides read TGTGCCAGCAGCCGGGACAGGAGGGGCTACGAGCAGTACTTC. The encoded protein is CASSRDRRGYEQYF.

The gene calls are TRBV7-9 and TRBJ2-4; D is ambiguous. This CDR3 spans 16 amino acids. Germline V CDR1 and CDR2: SEHNR, FQNEAQ (reference sequence). V was trimmed by 5 bases and J by 2 bases, leaving 16 bases between them. This chain's CDR3 is CASSPRNGETKNIQYF. Written as DNA, the CDR3 is TGTGCCAGCAGCCCGCGGAATGGTGAAACCAAAAACATTCAGTACTTC.

The genes are TRBV28 and TRBJ2-7, with TRBD2 matching 8 bases. Germline V gene data show CDR1 as MDHEN and CDR2 as SYDVKM. This CDR3 comprises 12 residues. The chain's CDR3 is CASGGPLREQYF. The CDR3 region has the DNA TGTGCATCGGGAGGGCCTCTGCGAGAGCAGTACTTC.